Presented here are 25 T cell receptor beta chains from one specimen sequenced in a study of blood T cell repertoires in COVID-19. Method: immunoSEQ multiplex PCR; TCRdb's copy keeps in-frame clones and lacks some. The data contain about 350,000 clones, about nine tenths of them singletons. The sample consisted of peripheral blood. Receptors were obtained from a woman aged 60 to 75 with COVID-19, enrolled during active disease.

This clone was seen a handful of times. Here the CDR3 reads CASSPRTYGYTF. Written as DNA, the CDR3 is TGTGCCAGTAGTCCACGGACTTATGGCTACACCTTC. The rearrangement joins TRBV19 to TRBJ1-2, with D uncertain. CDR3 size: 12 residues. CDR1 is LNHDA, CDR2 SQIVND, per germline (reference sequence). V was trimmed by 5 bases and J by 5 bases, leaving 9 bases between them.

This clone appeared a single time. CDR3 sequence (DNA): TGCAGTGCTAGTTCCCCCGGGACAGGGGTGAACACTGAAGCTTTCTTT. The encoded protein is CSASSPGTGVNTEAFF. The genes are TRBV20-1 and TRBJ1-1; 10 nucleotides match TRBD1. Trimming at V came to 3 bases and at J to 0 bases, leaving 7 bases not matched to a gene. The CDR3 contains 16 residues. Germline CDR1 and CDR2: DFQATT and SNEGSKA (reference sequence).

The chain recombines TRBV19 with TRBJ1-5; a possible D gene is TRBD1 (5 bases). The germline V gene has CDR1 LNHDA and CDR2 SQIVND (reference sequence). Trimming left V 3 bases short and J 7 bases short, with 13 bases between. CDR3 length: 14 residues. For the CDR3, the DNA is TGTGCCAGTAGTATTCAGTGGGGGGAGCAGCCCCAGCATTTT. It codes for CASSIQWGEQPQHF.

The chain carries TRBV11-2 and TRBJ1-2, with TRBD1 identical over 7 bases. With 4 bases clipped from V and 2 bases from J, the junction kept 4 bases outside the gene matches. This CDR3 region has 14 residues. CDR1 is SGHAT, CDR2 FQNNGV, per germline. CDR3 bases: TGTGCCAGCAGCTCAGCGACAGGGAACTATGGCTACACCTTC. It encodes CASSSATGNYGYTF. The variable domain in full, completed from reference TRBV11-2 and TRBJ1-2, reads EAGVAQSPRYKIIEKRQSVAFWCNPISGHATLYWYQQILGQGPKLLIQFQNNGVVDDSQLPKDRFSAERLKGVDSTLKIQPAKLEDSAVYLCASSSATGNYGYTFGSGTRLTVV.

CDR3 in DNA: TGTGCCAGCAGTTCCGACAGACCTAGGGGCTACACCTTC. Translating it yields CASSSDRPRGYTF. The chain is built from TRBV6-5 and TRBJ1-2; perhaps TRBD1 as D (5 bases). Germline V gene lookup returns CDR1 MNHEY and CDR2 SVGAGI. Trimming stripped 4 bases from V and 8 bases from J, with 14 bases between. CDR3 size: 13 residues.

V gene TRBV6-5 combines with J gene TRBJ1-2; 11 nucleotides agree with TRBD1. Germline V gene sequence: CDR1 MNHEY, CDR2 SVGAGI. This CDR3 has 14 residues. With 6 bases clipped from V and 4 bases from J, the junction kept 4 bases outside the gene matches. The CDR3 DNA sequence: TGTGCCAGCAGCCTGGACAGGGGGCCCTATGGCTACACCTTC. It yields the protein CASSLDRGPYGYTF.

This clone appeared a few times. The V gene is TRBV28, the J gene TRBJ1-1; D is uncertain. CDR1 is MDHEN, CDR2 SYDVKM, per germline. The CDR3 spans 12 residues. Trimming stripped 1 base from V and 7 bases from J, with 7 bases between. The CDR3 region has the DNA TGTGCCAGCAGTTTATTGGCGGATGAAGCTTTCTTT. Translating gives CASSLLADEAFF.

The sample holds one count of this clone. The V and J genes are TRBV6-5 and TRBJ1-1; the match to TRBD1 covers 7 bases. The CDR3 totals 14 residues. Per the germline V gene, CDR1 is MNHEY and CDR2 is SVGAGI. V dropped 10 bases and J dropped 4; count of bases not matched to a gene: 12. CDR3: CATKGQTITTEAFF. The DNA for the CDR3 is TGTGCCACCAAGGGACAGACTATTACCACTGAAGCTTTCTTT.

The chain combines TRBV6-5 with TRBJ1-3, with 10 bases fitting TRBD1. The CDR3 is made up of 15 amino acids. Losses at the gene ends were 6 bases for V and 4 bases for J; bases not matched to a gene: 6. Germline V lookup: CDR1 MNHEY, CDR2 SVGAGI. CDR3 region: CASRQGTGEGNTIYF. The CDR3 bases are TGTGCCAGCAGGCAGGGGACAGGGGAAGGAAACACCATATATTTT.

This clone was detected only a few times. The rearrangement links TRBV7-9 to TRBJ2-1; 7 bases fit TRBD1. This CDR3 contains 17 residues. Per germline, CDR1 SEHNR and CDR2 FQNEAQ (reference sequence). The junction had 6 bases not matched to a gene; V was cut back by 1 base and J by 0 bases. The CDR3 here is CASSLGQGVSSYNEQFF. In DNA, the CDR3 is TGTGCCAGCAGCTTAGGCCAGGGGGTGAGCTCCTACAATGAGCAGTTCTTC.

The chain is built from TRBV4-2 and TRBJ1-2; TRBD1 matches at 9 bases. J lost 5 bases, V lost 0 bases, and 4 bases had no gene match. Germline CDR1 LGHNA, CDR2 YNFKEQ. The CDR3 is 15 amino acids. In nucleotides, the CDR3 is TGTGCCAGCAGCCAAGATACAGGGGGCGAATATGGCTACACCTTC. Its translation: CASSQDTGGEYGYTF.

This clone showed up just a few times. This chain links TRBV5-1 with TRBJ1-1; D might be TRBD1 (6 bases). This CDR3 contains 14 residues. Trimming left V 5 bases short and J 1 base short, with 12 bases between. Germline CDR1 is SGHRS and CDR2 is YFSETQ. CDR3 DNA: TGCGCCAGCAGGTTTCTACAGGGGAACACTGAAGCTTTCTTT. Translating it yields CASRFLQGNTEAFF.

This rearrangement joins TRBV10-3 to TRBJ2-1; 13 bases fit TRBD2. This CDR3 has 16 residues. CDR1 ENHRY and CDR2 SYGVKD come from the germline V gene. Trimming at V came to 5 bases and at J to 10 bases, leaving 11 bases not matched to a gene. The CDR3 is CAISQRLAGGLGEQFF. The CDR3 region has the DNA TGTGCCATCAGTCAACGACTAGCGGGGGGTCTCGGAGAGCAGTTCTTC.

Comments on this clone: This same CDR3 is encoded by further DNA sequences in the sample. DNA for the CDR3: TGTGCCAGCAGTCCCCTGGGGGGGGCAAACACCGGGGAGCTGTTTTTT. It encodes CASSPLGGANTGELFF. V usage is TRBV7-6 and J usage is TRBJ2-2; D might be TRBD2 (7 bases). Trimming removed 6 bases at V and 2 bases at J, with 16 bases between. CDR1 and CDR2 from the germline V gene are SGHVS and FNYEAQ. CDR3 length: 16 residues.

The V call is TRBV5-1, the J call TRBJ1-4, with D possibly TRBD1 on 6 matching bases. With 0 bases removed from V and 8 bases from J, the gap between germline ends came to 11 bases. Looked up from germline, CDR1 is SGHRS and CDR2 is YFSETQ. CDR3 length: 14 residues. CDR3 bases: TGCGCCAGCAGCTTGGGATCAGGGGAGGAAAAACTGTTTTTT. It translates to CASSLGSGEEKLFF.

The V and J genes are TRBV5-1 and TRBJ2-6, with 12 positions matching TRBD2. Germline V CDR1 and CDR2: SGHRS, YFSETQ. This CDR3 region has 16 residues. The V gene end was trimmed by 4 bases and the J gene end by 4 bases; junction bases not matched to a gene: 3. The CDR3 nucleotides read TGCGCCAGCAGCGCTAGCGGGGGGGCAGGGGCCAACGTCCTGACTTTC. It translates to CASSASGGAGANVLTF.

The J gene is TRBJ1-5, the V gene TRBV10-1; 10 bases map to TRBD1. Germline trimming cut 3 bases from V and 4 bases from J; bases unmatched to any gene: 6. This CDR3 is built from 16 residues. Germline V lookup: CDR1 WNHNN, CDR2 SYGVQD (reference sequence). The CDR3 spells CASSDGGQGPNQPQHF. The CDR3, as DNA: TGCGCCAGCAGTGATGGGGGACAGGGGCCAAATCAGCCCCAGCATTTT.

The chain carries TRBV11-2 and TRBJ1-1; tentatively, D is TRBD1 (5 bases). The CDR3 covers 15 residues. Germline loops: CDR1 SGHAT, CDR2 FQNNGV. The V end was cut by 5 bases, the J end by 1 base, with 14 bases between. The CDR3 DNA reads as TGTGCCAGCAGCGCGCAGAGCCAGGGGAACACTGAAGCTTTCTTT. Translation: CASSAQSQGNTEAFF.

The V gene is TRBV19, the J gene TRBJ1-2; 7 bases agree with TRBD1. V lost 4 bases, J lost 4 bases, and 3 bases stayed unmatched. The germline V gene has CDR1 LNHDA and CDR2 SQIVND (reference sequence). The CDR3 spans 13 residues. This CDR3 is CASSTGTAYGYTF. The DNA for the CDR3 is TGTGCCAGTAGTACTGGGACAGCCTATGGCTACACCTTC.

The rearrangement uses TRBV19 and TRBJ2-1; maybe TRBD2 (6 bases). V was trimmed by 1 base and J by 7 bases, leaving 14 bases between them. Per germline, CDR1 LNHDA and CDR2 SQIVND (reference sequence). CDR3 length: 15 residues. Written as DNA, the CDR3 is TGTGCCAGTAGTATAGGCGGGATTCGGGGGAATGAGCAGTTCTTC. As protein: CASSIGGIRGNEQFF.

The rearrangement links TRBV12-3 or TRBV12-4 to TRBJ1-2, with D hard to call. This CDR3 region has 13 residues. V was pared by 4 bases and J by 4 bases, with 10 bases between. CDR3 sequence: CASSYSGFYGYTF. The CDR3 DNA reads TGTGCCAGCAGTTATTCAGGCTTCTATGGCTACACCTTC.

This chain uses TRBV3-1 (or the pseudogene TRBV3-2) with TRBJ1-2; D remains unclear. Trimming cost V 5 bases and J 4 bases, with 11 bases left between them. Germline CDR1 reads LGHDT; CDR2 reads YNNKEL (reference sequence). The CDR3 totals 13 residues. This CDR3 reads CASSVRVLYGYTF. Here the CDR3 DNA reads TGTGCCAGCAGCGTCCGGGTCCTCTATGGCTACACCTTC.

The chain is built from TRBV6-5 and TRBJ1-1; the D is unclear. V was cut by 6 bases and J by 10 bases, with 18 bases left in between. Germline loops: CDR1 MNHEY, CDR2 SVGAGI. The CDR3 totals 13 residues. CDR3 DNA sequence: TGTGCCAGCAGCAACGCCGCCCTTCGGAGAGCTTTCTTT. It yields the protein CASSNAALRRAFF.

The CDR3 DNA reads as TGTGCCAGCAGCCCTAGGGGATCCAGTGGGGAACTGTTTTTT. This encodes CASSPRGSSGELFF. V usage is TRBV7-9 and J usage is TRBJ1-4, with D perhaps matching TRBD1 (5 bases). The germline V gene has CDR1 SEHNR and CDR2 FQNEAQ (reference sequence). V lost 5 bases, J lost 12 bases, and 19 bases lay in between. The CDR3 has 14 residues.

This clone has just one count. The chain employs TRBV6-6 and TRBJ2-7; D might be TRBD1 (6 bases). Germline lookup yields CDR1 MNHNY and CDR2 SVGAGI (reference sequence). The CDR3 spans 13 residues. Trimming took off 8 bases at V and 5 bases at J, with 16 bases between the two ends. The CDR3 DNA sequence: TGTGCCAGCCGCGAAAGAACAGGGAACGAGCAGTACTTC. Amino acids: CASRERTGNEQYF.